These 28 T cell receptor beta chains originate from one sample sequenced in a study of T cells after yellow fever vaccination. MiXCR, applied by TCRdb to the 5' RACE reads, yields one record per CDR3 protein. The table lists 400,000 to 650,000 distinct CDR3 sequences, less than 25% of them singletons. This specimen was PBMCs, taken less than 25 days after the first yellow fever vaccination. These receptors all come from a man aged 18 to 30 who received the YFV17D yellow fever vaccine.

This sequence joins TRBV5-1 and TRBJ2-4; the D call may be TRBD1 or TRBD2 (6 bases each). With 0 bases removed from V and 6 bases from J, the gap between germline ends came to 13 bases. The CDR3 totals 15 residues. Per germline, CDR1 SGHRS and CDR2 YFSETQ. CDR3 in amino acids: CASSLGGTSPNIQYF. The CDR3, as DNA: TGCGCCAGCAGCTTGGGCGGGACATCTCCAAACATTCAGTACTTC.

In this sample, this clonotype turned up a few times. V is TRBV18 and J is TRBJ1-1, with 11 bases fitting TRBD1. The J segment lost 4 bases and the V segment lost 4 bases, leaving 5 bases of the junction unmatched. Looked up from germline, CDR1 is KGHSH and CDR2 is LQKENI. This CDR3 comprises 15 residues. CDR3 nucleotide sequence: TGTGCCAGCTCACTTGCCGGGACAGGGGGCACTGAAGCTTTCTTT. It yields the protein CASSLAGTGGTEAFF.

This clonotype occurred a few times. The chain joins TRBV7-3 to TRBJ1-1, with unresolved D. The length of the CDR3 is 14 residues. Trimming left V 3 bases short and J 3 bases short, with 11 bases between. The germline V gene encodes CDR1 SGHTA and CDR2 FQGTGA. The CDR3: CASSFNHGDTEAFF. For the CDR3, the DNA is TGTGCCAGCAGCTTCAACCACGGAGACACTGAAGCTTTCTTT. Looking up the rest from reference TRBV7-3 and TRBJ1-1 gives the full variable domain: GAGVSQTPSNKVTEKGKYVELRCDPISGHTALYWYRQSLGQGPEFLIYFQGTGAADDSGLPNDRFFAVRPEGSVSTLKIQRTERGDSAVYLCASSFNHGDTEAFFGQGTRLTVV.

This clonotype was counted between two and nine times. The gene calls are TRBV4-3 and TRBJ1-2; D unclear. The germline gives CDR1 LGHNA, CDR2 YSLEER. The V and J ends lost 1 base and 8 bases respectively, with 17 bases between them. CDR3 length equals 15 residues. The CDR3 nucleotides read TGCGCCAGCAGCCAAGTCGGTGGTAAGGTTTACGGCTACACCTTC. This translates into CASSQVGGKVYGYTF.

In this sample, this clonotype turned up a few times. The chain carries TRBV10-3 and TRBJ2-3; maybe TRBD2 (6 bases). The CDR3 sequence is 15 residues long. Germline lookup yields CDR1 ENHRY and CDR2 SYGVKD. V lost 0 bases and J lost 2, with 9 bases in between. The CDR3 protein is CAISESTRITDTQYF. The CDR3 DNA is TGTGCCATCAGTGAGTCGACTAGAATCACAGATACGCAGTATTTT.

In its sample, this clonotype was seen a few times. V usage is TRBV6-1 and J usage is TRBJ2-4; 9 bases are a match to TRBD1. The trim removed 5 bases at V and 6 bases at J, leaving 5 bases unmatched. CDR3 length: 14 amino acids. Germline loops: CDR1 MNHNS, CDR2 SASEGT. The CDR3 region is CASSTGTGINIQYF. The CDR3 DNA reads TGTGCCAGCAGTACCGGGACAGGGATAAACATTCAGTACTTC.

In this sample, this clonotype turned up a few times. The chain couples TRBV5-4 to TRBJ2-7; 10 positions match TRBD1. The V gene end was trimmed by 4 bases and the J gene end by 5 bases; junction bases not matched to a gene: 6. Germline V gives CDR1 SGHNT, CDR2 YYREEE (reference sequence). This CDR3 is 14 amino acids long. CDR3 loop: CASSGRDRGHEQYF. The CDR3 nucleotides read TGTGCCAGCAGCGGCCGGGACAGGGGTCACGAGCAGTACTTC.

The rearrangement uses TRBV4-1 and TRBJ2-2; possible D gene TRBD1, 5 bases. Germline values: CDR1 MGHRA, CDR2 YSYEKL. Trimming took off 1 base at V and 6 bases at J, with 18 bases between the two ends. The CDR3 loop spans 17 amino acids. The CDR3, as DNA: TGCGCCAGCAGCCAAGTACTTCGTGGTGGGGCGGCCGGGGAGCTGTTTTTT. This codes for CASSQVLRGGAAGELFF.

The chain has TRBV4-3 and TRBJ1-2, with D unclear. V lost 2 bases, J lost 6 bases, and 10 bases lay in between. The CDR3 totals 13 residues. Germline V gives CDR1 LGHNA, CDR2 YSLEER. CDR3 residues: CASSQYTGDGYTF. The CDR3 nucleotides are TGCGCCAGCAGCCAATATACGGGTGATGGCTACACCTTC.

J is TRBJ1-2 and V is TRBV7-9; a weak D match, TRBD1 (5 bases). The CDR3 loop spans 14 amino acids. Trimming cost V 5 bases and J 7 bases, with 17 bases left between them. Germline V lookup: CDR1 SEHNR, CDR2 FQNEAQ (reference sequence). CDR3 protein: CASSRAPPTVGYTF. For the CDR3, the DNA is TGTGCCAGCAGCCGAGCGCCGCCGACAGTTGGCTACACCTTC.

There are a few counts of this clonotype. The V call is TRBV28, the J call TRBJ2-1, with D perhaps matching TRBD2 (6 bases). Germline CDR1 reads MDHEN; CDR2 reads SYDVKM. The ends were cut back, 3 bases at V and 4 bases at J, with 10 bases in the middle. The CDR3 runs 14 residues. As DNA, the CDR3 is TGTGCCAGCAGTTTCAGGCGGGGATACAATGAGCAGTTCTTC. Amino acids: CASSFRRGYNEQFF.

This clonotype came up a few times. This rearrangement joins TRBV7-2 to TRBJ2-5; no clear D gene. This CDR3 contains 13 residues. The germline V gene encodes CDR1 SGHTA and CDR2 FQGNSA. The V end was cut by 6 bases, the J end by 1 base, with 9 bases between. The CDR3 bases are TGTGCCAGCAGGTCCCTAAGCCAAGAGACCCAGTACTTC. Amino acid sequence: CASRSLSQETQYF.

The J gene is TRBJ2-4, the V gene TRBV5-1; D unresolved. In germline, CDR1 is SGHRS, CDR2 YFSETQ. This CDR3 is built from 14 residues. V was trimmed by 2 bases and J by 0 bases, leaving 6 bases between them. CDR3 sequence (DNA): TGCGCCAGCAGCTTCTACTTAGCCAAAAACATTCAGTACTTC. Translation: CASSFYLAKNIQYF.

This clonotype was detected only a few times. The V gene is TRBV7-2, the J gene TRBJ2-7; 9 nucleotides line up with TRBD1. Germline V gives CDR1 SGHTA, CDR2 FQGNSA. V gave up 1 base and J gave up 3 bases; unmatched junction bases: 1. The CDR3 length is 14 residues. The CDR3 nucleotides read TGTGCCAGCAGCTTAGTGGGACAGGGCTACGAGCAGTACGTC. Translated: CASSLVGQGYEQYV.

A single count supports this clonotype. For the CDR3, the DNA is TGTGCCAGTAGCCCTCAACTAGCCTTCCAAGAGACCCAGTACTTC. This gives the protein CASSPQLAFQETQYF. The rearrangement uses TRBV7-9 and TRBJ2-5; D possibly corresponds to TRBD2 (6 bases). This CDR3 is built from 15 residues. Germline assignment: CDR1 SEHNR and CDR2 FQNEAQ (reference sequence). The germline V and J ends were trimmed by 9 bases and 1 base, with 18 bases remaining between them. The full variable domain, in which reference TRBV7-9 and TRBJ2-5 provide the parts outside the CDR3, is DTGVSQNPRHKITKRGQNVTFRCDPISEHNRLYWYRQTLGQGPEFLTYFQNEAQLEKSRLLSDRFSAERPKGSFSTLEIQRTEQGDSAMYLCASSPQLAFQETQYFGPGTRLLVL.

This clonotype turned up a few times. The genes are TRBV27 and TRBJ2-7, with D uncertain. The CDR3 totals 17 residues. Germline assignment: CDR1 MNHEY and CDR2 SMNVEV (reference sequence). V shed 0 bases and J shed 3 bases, with 18 bases lying between them. CDR3 sequence: CASSLSPLISSRYEQYF. The CDR3 nucleotides are TGTGCCAGCAGTTTATCACCCCTAATATCGTCCCGCTACGAGCAGTACTTC.

The rearrangement joins TRBV7-9 to TRBJ2-2; 10 bases line up with TRBD1. CDR3 length: 17 residues. V lost 5 bases and J lost 3; bases outside the gene matches: 9. Germline V lookup: CDR1 SEHNR, CDR2 FQNEAQ (reference sequence). CDR3 in DNA: TGTGCCAGCAGCGACGACAGGGGGCTCGAGCACACCGGGGAGCTGTTTTTT. This sequence encodes CASSDDRGLEHTGELFF. The whole variable domain, remainder taken from reference TRBV7-9 and TRBJ2-2, is DTGVSQNPRHKITKRGQNVTFRCDPISEHNRLYWYRQTLGQGPEFLTYFQNEAQLEKSRLLSDRFSAERPKGSFSTLEIQRTEQGDSAMYLCASSDDRGLEHTGELFFGEGSRLTVL.

J is TRBJ2-1 and V is TRBV3-1; TRBD2 matches 10 bases. The germline gives CDR1 LGHDT, CDR2 YNNKEL (reference sequence). V shed 5 bases and J 4 bases; nucleotides not matched to a gene: 5. The length of the CDR3 is 15 residues. CDR3: CASSSTSGAYNEQFF. The CDR3 nucleotides are TGTGCCAGCAGCAGTACTAGCGGGGCTTACAATGAGCAGTTCTTC.

This clonotype has more than one count but fewer than ten. V usage is TRBV6-1 and J usage is TRBJ1-6; TRBD1 might be the D (5 bases). V dropped 1 base and J dropped 7 bases, with 11 bases sitting between them. Germline values: CDR1 MNHNS, CDR2 SASEGT. CDR3 length equals 15 residues. Written as DNA, the CDR3 is TGTGCCAGCAGTGAAGTTAGGGGTATCAATTCACCCCTCCACTTT. Translation gives CASSEVRGINSPLHF.

V gene TRBV11-2 combines with J gene TRBJ2-7; 7 nucleotides match TRBD1. The CDR3 loop spans 14 amino acids. V was clipped by 5 bases and J by 1 base; unmatched bases: 5. Germline V gives CDR1 SGHAT, CDR2 FQNNGV. The CDR3: CASSQRGQSYEQYF. The CDR3 DNA is TGTGCCAGCAGCCAGAGGGGGCAGTCCTACGAGCAGTACTTC.

This clonotype was observed a handful of times. The chain recombines TRBV4-1 with TRBJ2-5; 8 bases agree with TRBD1. V lost 6 bases to trimming and J lost 5 bases; unmatched junction nucleotides: 5. The CDR3 consists of 13 residues. From germline, CDR1 is MGHRA and CDR2 YSYEKL. The chain's CDR3 is CASRPTGGETQYF. As DNA, the CDR3 is TGCGCCAGCAGACCAACAGGGGGGGAGACCCAGTACTTC.

This clonotype has at least ten counts. The chain links TRBV25-1 to TRBJ1-1; possibly TRBD1 for D (5 bases). Germline lookup yields CDR1 MGHDK and CDR2 SYGVNS. The CDR3 consists of 13 residues. Trimming pared 2 bases from V and 6 bases from J, leaving 10 bases between. CDR3 sequence: CASSEDGTAEAFF. The DNA of the CDR3 is TGTGCCAGCAGTGAAGATGGGACGGCTGAAGCTTTCTTT.

This clonotype was seen ten or more times. This rearrangement joins TRBV9 to TRBJ1-2; no firm D call. This CDR3 has 15 amino acids. The germline gives CDR1 SGDLS, CDR2 YYNGEE. Trimming shortened V by 0 bases and J by 2 bases, and 11 bases separated the two germline ends. The CDR3, as DNA: TGTGCCAGCAGCGTAGGCGGGCCCGTGAACTATGGCTACACCTTC. It is translated as CASSVGGPVNYGYTF.

In this sample, this clonotype turned up a few times. The V and J genes are TRBV5-1 and TRBJ2-7, with D tentatively TRBD1 (6 bases). CDR1 is SGHRS, CDR2 YFSETQ, per germline. The CDR3 has 17 residues. The V end lost 0 bases, the J end lost 4 bases, and 20 bases lay between the germline ends. CDR3 sequence reads: CASSLGTDSRAFYEQYF. Here the CDR3 DNA reads TGCGCCAGCAGCTTGGGAACGGACAGCCGAGCCTTTTACGAGCAGTACTTC. Supplemented by reference TRBV5-1 and TRBJ2-7, the full variable domain reads KAGVTQTPRYLIKTRGQQVTLSCSPISGHRSVSWYQQTPGQGLQFLFEYFSETQRNKGNFPGRFSGRQFSNSRSEMNVSTLELGDSALYLCASSLGTDSRAFYEQYFGPGTRLTVT.

This chain connects TRBV20-1 to TRBJ2-7; D is undetermined. Between the trimmed V and J ends, which lost 6 bases and 2 bases, there was a span of 14 bases. This CDR3 spans 13 amino acids. CDR1 is DFQATT and CDR2 is SNEGSKA in the germline V gene (reference sequence). In DNA form, the CDR3 reads TGCAGTGCGAGTTCCGGGTCTACCTACGAGCAGTACGTC. Translation: CSASSGSTYEQYV.

The V call is TRBV7-6, the J call TRBJ1-1, with a tentative D call TRBD1 (5 bases). Germline lookup yields CDR1 SGHVS and CDR2 FNYEAQ. V gave up 7 bases and J gave up 2 bases, with 11 bases separating them. The CDR3 runs to 13 residues. CDR3 protein: CASTKGANTEAFF. CDR3 in DNA: TGTGCCAGCACCAAAGGGGCCAACACTGAAGCTTTCTTT.

The rearrangement joins TRBV7-9 to TRBJ2-7; 8 bases are shared with TRBD1. The CDR3 loop spans 14 amino acids. Germline CDR1 reads SEHNR; CDR2 reads FQNEAQ (reference sequence). V shed 5 bases, J shed 4 bases, and the junction held 7 bases outside the gene matches. The CDR3 DNA is TGTGCCAGCAGCGGATGGACAGGGAAATACGAGCAGTACTTC. Its protein is CASSGWTGKYEQYF.

In this sample, this clonotype turned up a few times. The chain joins TRBV4-1 to TRBJ2-5; 7 nucleotides agree with TRBD2. CDR3 size: 17 residues. CDR1 MGHRA and CDR2 YSYEKL come from the germline V gene. Losses at the gene ends were 4 bases for V and 1 base for J; bases not matched to a gene: 12. The CDR3 DNA is TGCGCCAGCAGCCCCAACGGGGAGGGCAGCCTCCAAGAGACCCAGTACTTC. Translated, it gives CASSPNGEGSLQETQYF.